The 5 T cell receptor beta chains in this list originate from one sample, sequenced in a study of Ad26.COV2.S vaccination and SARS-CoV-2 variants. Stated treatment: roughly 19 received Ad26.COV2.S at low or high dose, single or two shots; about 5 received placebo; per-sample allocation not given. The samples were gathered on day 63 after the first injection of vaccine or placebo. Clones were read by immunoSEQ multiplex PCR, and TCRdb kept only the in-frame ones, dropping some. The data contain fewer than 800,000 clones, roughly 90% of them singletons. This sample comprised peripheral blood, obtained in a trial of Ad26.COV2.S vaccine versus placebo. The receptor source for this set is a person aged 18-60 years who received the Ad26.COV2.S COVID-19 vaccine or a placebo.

CDR3 sequence reads: CASSIAPTVGTGELFF. The CDR3, as DNA: TGTGCCAGTAGTATTGCTCCGACGGTGGGTACCGGGGAGCTGTTTTTT. This sequence joins TRBV19 and TRBJ2-2; D uncertain. Between the trimmed V and J ends, which lost 3 bases and 5 bases, there was a span of 16 bases. This CDR3 is 16 amino acids long. Germline-derived CDR1 and CDR2 are LNHDA and SQIVND (reference sequence). The full variable domain, with the rest looked up from reference TRBV19 and TRBJ2-2, is DGGITQSPKYLFRKEGQNVTLSCEQNLNHDAMYWYRQDPGQGLRLIYYSQIVNDFQKGDIAEGYSVSREKKESFPLTVTSAQKNPTAFYLCASSIAPTVGTGELFFGEGSRLTVL.

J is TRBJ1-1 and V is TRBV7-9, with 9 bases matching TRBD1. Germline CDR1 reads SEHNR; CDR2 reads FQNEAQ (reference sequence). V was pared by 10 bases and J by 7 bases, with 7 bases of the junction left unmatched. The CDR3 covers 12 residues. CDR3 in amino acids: CATEQGALEAFF. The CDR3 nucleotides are TGTGCCACCGAACAGGGGGCCCTTGAAGCTTTCTTT.

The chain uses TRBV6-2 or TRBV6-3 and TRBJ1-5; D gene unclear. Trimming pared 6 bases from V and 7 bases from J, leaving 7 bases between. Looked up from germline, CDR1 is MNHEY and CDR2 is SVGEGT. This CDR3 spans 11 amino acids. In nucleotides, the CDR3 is TGTGCCAGCAGCCCGGGGCAGCCCCAGCATTTT. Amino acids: CASSPGQPQHF.

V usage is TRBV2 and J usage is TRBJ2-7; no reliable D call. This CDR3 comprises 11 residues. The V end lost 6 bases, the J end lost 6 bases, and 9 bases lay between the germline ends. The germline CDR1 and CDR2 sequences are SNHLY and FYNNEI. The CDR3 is CASSPLVEQYF. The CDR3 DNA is TGTGCCAGCAGCCCTCTAGTCGAGCAGTACTTC.

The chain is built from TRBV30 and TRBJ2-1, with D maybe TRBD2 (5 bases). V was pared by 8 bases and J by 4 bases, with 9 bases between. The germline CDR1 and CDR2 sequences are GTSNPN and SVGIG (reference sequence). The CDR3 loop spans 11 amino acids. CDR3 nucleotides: TGTGCCCGGACTTTATACAATGAGCAGTTCTTC. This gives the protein CARTLYNEQFF.